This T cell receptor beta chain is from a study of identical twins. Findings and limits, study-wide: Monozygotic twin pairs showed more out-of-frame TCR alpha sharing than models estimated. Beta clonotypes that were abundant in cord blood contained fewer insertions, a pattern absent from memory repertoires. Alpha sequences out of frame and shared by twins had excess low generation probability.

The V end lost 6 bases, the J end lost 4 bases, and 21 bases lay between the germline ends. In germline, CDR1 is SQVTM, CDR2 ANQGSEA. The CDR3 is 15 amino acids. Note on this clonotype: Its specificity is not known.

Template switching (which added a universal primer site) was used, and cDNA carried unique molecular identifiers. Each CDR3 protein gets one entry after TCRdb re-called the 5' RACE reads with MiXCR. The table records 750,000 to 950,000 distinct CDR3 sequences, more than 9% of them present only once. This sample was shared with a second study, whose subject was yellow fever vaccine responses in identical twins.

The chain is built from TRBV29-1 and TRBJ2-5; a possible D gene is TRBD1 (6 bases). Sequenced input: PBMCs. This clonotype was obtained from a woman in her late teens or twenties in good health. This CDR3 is CSVVRVQGSRETQYF. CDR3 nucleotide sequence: TGCAGCGTCGTCCGGGTCCAGGGGTCGAGAGAGACCCAGTACTTC. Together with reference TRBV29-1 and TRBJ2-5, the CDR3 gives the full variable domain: SAVISQKPSRDICQRGTSLTIQCQVDSQVTMMFWYRQQPGQSLTLIATANQGSEATYESGFVIDKFPISRPNLTFSTLTVSNMSPEDSSIYLCSVVRVQGSRETQYFGPGTRLLVL.